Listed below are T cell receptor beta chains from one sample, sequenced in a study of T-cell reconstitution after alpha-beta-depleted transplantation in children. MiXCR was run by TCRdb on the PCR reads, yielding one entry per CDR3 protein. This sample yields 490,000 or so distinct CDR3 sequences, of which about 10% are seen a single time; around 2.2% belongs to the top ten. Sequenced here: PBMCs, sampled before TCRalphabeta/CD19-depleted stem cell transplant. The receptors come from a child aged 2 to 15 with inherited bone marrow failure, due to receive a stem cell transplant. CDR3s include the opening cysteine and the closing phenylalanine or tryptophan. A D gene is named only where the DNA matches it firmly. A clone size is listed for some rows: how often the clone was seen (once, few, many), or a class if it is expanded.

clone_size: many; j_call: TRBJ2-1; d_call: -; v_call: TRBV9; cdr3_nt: TGTGCCAGCAGCCTTGGCGGGGGCTTTTACAATGAGCAGTTCTTC; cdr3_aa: CASSLGGGFYNEQFF
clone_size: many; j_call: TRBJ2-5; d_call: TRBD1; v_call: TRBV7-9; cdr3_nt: TGTGCCAGCTCACAGGACAGGGCTGTTGGAGAGACCCAGTACTTC; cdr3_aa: CASSQDRAVGETQYF
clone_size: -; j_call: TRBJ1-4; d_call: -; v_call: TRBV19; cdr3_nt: TGTGCCAGTAAGGGAGCAACTAATGAAAAACTGTTTTTT; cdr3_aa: CASKGATNEKLFF
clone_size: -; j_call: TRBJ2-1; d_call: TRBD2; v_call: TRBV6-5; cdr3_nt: TGTGCCAGCAGTTACCTAGGGACTAGCGGAATTAACACCTACAATGAGCAGTTCTTC; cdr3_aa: CASSYLGTSGINTYNEQFF
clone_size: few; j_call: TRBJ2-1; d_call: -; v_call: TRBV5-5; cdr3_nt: TGTGCCAGCAGCTTGATGGGCTTAGAGTTCTTC; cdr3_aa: CASSLMGLEFF
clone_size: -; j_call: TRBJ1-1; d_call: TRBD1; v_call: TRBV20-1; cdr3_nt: TGCAGTGCTAGAGATGCGGGACAGGGGATCCCCGACACTGAAGCTTTCTTT; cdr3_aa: CSARDAGQGIPDTEAFF
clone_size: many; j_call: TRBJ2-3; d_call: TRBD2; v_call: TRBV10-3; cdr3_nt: TGTGCCATCAGTCCTGATAGCGGGATTTCGCCAGATACGCAGTATTTT; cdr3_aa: CAISPDSGISPDTQYF
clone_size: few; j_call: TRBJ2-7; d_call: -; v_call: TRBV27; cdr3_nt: TGTGCCAGCAGTCCGTCCAGGGTGGCGTACGAGCAGTACTTC; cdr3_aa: CASSPSRVAYEQYF
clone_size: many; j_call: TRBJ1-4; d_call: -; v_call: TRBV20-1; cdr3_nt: TGCAGTGCCCCTTCGAGGGGCTACAATGAAAAACTGTTTTTT; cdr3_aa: CSAPSRGYNEKLFF
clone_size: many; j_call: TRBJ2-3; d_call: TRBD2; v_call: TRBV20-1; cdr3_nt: TGCAGTGCTAGTAGACCGGGGACTAGAGGCACGCAGTATTTT; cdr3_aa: CSASRPGTRGTQYF
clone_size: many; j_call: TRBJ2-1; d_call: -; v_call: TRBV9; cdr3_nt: TGTGCCAGCAGCGTATTGGGCGGGAACCCCACCAGCTCCTACAATGAGCAGTTCTTC; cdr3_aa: CASSVLGGNPTSSYNEQFF
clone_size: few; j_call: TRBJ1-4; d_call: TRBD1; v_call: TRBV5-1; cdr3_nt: TGCGCCAGCAGCTTTGGGACCGGGACAGGGGATGAAAAACTGTTTTTT; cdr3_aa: CASSFGTGTGDEKLFF
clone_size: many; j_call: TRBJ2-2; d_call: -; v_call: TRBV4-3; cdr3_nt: TGCGCCAGCAGCCAAGATGGTGTGACAGCGAACACCGGGGAGCTGTTTTTT; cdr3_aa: CASSQDGVTANTGELFF
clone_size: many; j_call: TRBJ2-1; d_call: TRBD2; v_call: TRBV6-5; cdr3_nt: TGTGCCAGCAGTTACTCGAGAATGGCGGGAGGGCTCCAGTTCTTC; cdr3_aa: CASSYSRMAGGLQFF
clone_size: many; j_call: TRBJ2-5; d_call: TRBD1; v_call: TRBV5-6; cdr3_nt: TGTGCCAGCGGCGGACAGGGGAGGGAGACCCAGTACTTC; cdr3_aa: CASGGQGRETQYF
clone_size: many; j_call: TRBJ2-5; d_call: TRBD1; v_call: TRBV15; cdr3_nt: TGTGCCACCAGCAGGGGGACAGGGGCGTGGGAGACCCAGTACTTC; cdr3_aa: CATSRGTGAWETQYF
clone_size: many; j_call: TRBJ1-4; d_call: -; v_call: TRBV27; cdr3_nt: TGTGCCAGCAGTGCGACTCTCGTGGAGAATGAAAAACTGTTTTTT; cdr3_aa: CASSATLVENEKLFF
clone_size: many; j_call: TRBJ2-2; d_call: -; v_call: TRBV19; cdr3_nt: TGTGCCAGTAGTATAGCCGGGGCCGGGGAGCTGTTTTTT; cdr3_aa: CASSIAGAGELFF
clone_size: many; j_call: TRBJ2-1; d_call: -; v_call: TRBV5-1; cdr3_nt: TGCGCCAGCAGCTGGGGGGAGCGGAACTACAATGAGCAGTTCTTC; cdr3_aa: CASSWGERNYNEQFF
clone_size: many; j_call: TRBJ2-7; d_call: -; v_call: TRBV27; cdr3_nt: TGTGCCAGCACCATCCCGGACCGATGCTACGAGCAGTACTTC; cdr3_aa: CASTIPDRCYEQYF
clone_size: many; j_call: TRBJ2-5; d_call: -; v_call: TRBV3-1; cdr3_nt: TGTGCCACCGGACCGGGACCCCAAGAGACCCAGTACTTC; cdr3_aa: CATGPGPQETQYF
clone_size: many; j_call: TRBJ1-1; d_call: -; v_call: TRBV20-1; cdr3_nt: TGCAGGGTCAGTGAGGAAAACACTGAAGCTTTCTTT; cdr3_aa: CRVSEENTEAFF
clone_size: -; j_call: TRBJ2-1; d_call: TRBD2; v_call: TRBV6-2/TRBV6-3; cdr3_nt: TGTGCCAGCACCGGCGGGAGCAATGAGCATTTCTTC; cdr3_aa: CASTGGSNEHFF
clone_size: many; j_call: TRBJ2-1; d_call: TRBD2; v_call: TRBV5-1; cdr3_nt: TGCGCCAGCATTCAGGGGGCTAGCGGGAGTAATGAGCAGTTCTTC; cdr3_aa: CASIQGASGSNEQFF
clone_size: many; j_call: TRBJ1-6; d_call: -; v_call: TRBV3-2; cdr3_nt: TGTGCCAGCAGGCCAGACAGGGGCCAGAGCTATAATTCACCCCTCCACTTT; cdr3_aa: CASRPDRGQSYNSPLHF
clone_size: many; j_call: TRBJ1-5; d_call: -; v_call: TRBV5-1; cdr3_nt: TGCGCCAGCAGCTTGGTAGCTGGTCAGCCCCAGCATTTT; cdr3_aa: CASSLVAGQPQHF
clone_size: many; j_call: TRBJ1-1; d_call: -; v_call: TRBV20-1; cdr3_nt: TGCAGTGCTAGAACTGACGGCAACACTGAAGCTTTCTTT; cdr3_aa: CSARTDGNTEAFF
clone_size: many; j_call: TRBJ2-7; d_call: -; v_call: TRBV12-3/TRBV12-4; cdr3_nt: TGTGCCAGCAGTTTACGGCGGGTAACCTACGAGCAGTACTTC; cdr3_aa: CASSLRRVTYEQYF
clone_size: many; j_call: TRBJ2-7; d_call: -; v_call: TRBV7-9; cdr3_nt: TGTGCCAGCAGCTCGAGGGTCTACGAGCAGTACTTC; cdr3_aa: CASSSRVYEQYF
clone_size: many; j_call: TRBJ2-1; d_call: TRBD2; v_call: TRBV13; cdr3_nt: TGTGCCAGCAGCTTAACGGCGCTAGCGGGAGGATATGAGCAGTTCTTC; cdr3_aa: CASSLTALAGGYEQFF
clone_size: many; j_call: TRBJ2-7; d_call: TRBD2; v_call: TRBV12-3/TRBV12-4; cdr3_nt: TGTGCCAGCAGTCCCCCTCGGGCTAGCGGGAGTTACGAGCAGTACTTC; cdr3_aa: CASSPPRASGSYEQYF
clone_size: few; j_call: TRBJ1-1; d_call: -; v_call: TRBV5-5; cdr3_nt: TGTGCCAGCAGCTTGGTCAGTGCAGTTGAAGCTTTCTTT; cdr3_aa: CASSLVSAVEAFF
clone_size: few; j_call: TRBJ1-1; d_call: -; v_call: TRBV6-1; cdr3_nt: TGTGCCAGCAGCCGCCCTGCAGGGAACACTGAAGCTTTCTTT; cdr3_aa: CASSRPAGNTEAFF
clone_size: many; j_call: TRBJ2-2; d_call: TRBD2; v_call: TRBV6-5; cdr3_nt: TGTGCCAGCAGTTACTTAGCGGGAGGTATAGGGGAGCTGTTTTTT; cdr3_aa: CASSYLAGGIGELFF
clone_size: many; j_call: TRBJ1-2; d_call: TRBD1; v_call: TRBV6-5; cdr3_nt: TGTGCCAGCAGACGAGACAGGGCCCCCTATGGCTACACCTTC; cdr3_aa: CASRRDRAPYGYTF
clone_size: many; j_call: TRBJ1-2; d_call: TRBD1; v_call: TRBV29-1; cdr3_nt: TGCAGCGTTGAAGATCTAGGGGGACAGTTTAACTATGGCTACACCTTC; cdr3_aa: CSVEDLGGQFNYGYTF
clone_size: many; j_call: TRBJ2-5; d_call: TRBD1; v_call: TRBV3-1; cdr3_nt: TGTGCCAGCAGCCCGACAGGGATTAGCGAGACCCAGTACTTC; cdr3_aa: CASSPTGISETQYF
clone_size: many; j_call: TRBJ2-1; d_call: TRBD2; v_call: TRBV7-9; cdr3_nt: TGTGCCAGCAGCCAAACGACTAGCGGGAGACACTACAATGAGCAGTTCTTC; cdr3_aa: CASSQTTSGRHYNEQFF
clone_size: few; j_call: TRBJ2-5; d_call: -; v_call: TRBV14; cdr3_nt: TGTGCCAGCAGCCAAGGAGTTGAAGAGACCCAGTACTTC; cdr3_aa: CASSQGVEETQYF
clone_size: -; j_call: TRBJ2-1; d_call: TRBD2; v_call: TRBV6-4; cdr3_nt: TGTGCCAGCCTGACTAGCGGGACCAATGAGCAGTTCTTC; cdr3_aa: CASLTSGTNEQFF
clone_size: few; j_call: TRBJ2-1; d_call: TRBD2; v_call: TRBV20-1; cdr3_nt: TGCAGTGCTAGTATTAGCGGGGTTGTTTCCTACAATGAGCAGTTCTTC; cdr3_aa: CSASISGVVSYNEQFF
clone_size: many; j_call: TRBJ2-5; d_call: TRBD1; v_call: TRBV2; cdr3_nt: TGTGCCAGCAGTGACGGCGACAGGGGGCCGGAGACCCAGTACTTC; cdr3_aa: CASSDGDRGPETQYF
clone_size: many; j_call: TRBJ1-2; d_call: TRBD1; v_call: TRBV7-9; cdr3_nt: TGTGCCAGCAGCTTATCGGACAGGGGGCCCTATGGCTACACCTTC; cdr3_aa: CASSLSDRGPYGYTF
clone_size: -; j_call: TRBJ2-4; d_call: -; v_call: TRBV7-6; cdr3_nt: TGTGCCAGCAGCTCCCTTGCAGGAACCAAAAACATTCAGTACTTC; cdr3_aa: CASSSLAGTKNIQYF
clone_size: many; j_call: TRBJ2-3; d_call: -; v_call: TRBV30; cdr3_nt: TGTGCCTGGAGTGGATTTCTTGGGGATACGCAGTATTTT; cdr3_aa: CAWSGFLGDTQYF
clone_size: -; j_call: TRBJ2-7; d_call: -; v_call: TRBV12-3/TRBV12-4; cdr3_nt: TGTGCCAGCGAAAGGTGGGGACTCGGCGAGCAGTACTTC; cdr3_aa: CASERWGLGEQYF
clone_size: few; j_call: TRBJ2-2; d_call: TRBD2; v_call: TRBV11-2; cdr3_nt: TGTGCCAGCAGCTTAACTAGCGAGACCGGGGAGCTGTTTTTT; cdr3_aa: CASSLTSETGELFF